This T cell receptor (beta chain) was obtained from a study of cytomegalovirus exposure and HLA in healthy donors. The germline V gene encodes CDR1 ENHRY and CDR2 SYGVKD. This CDR3 has 16 residues. V shed 5 bases and J shed 6 bases, with 21 bases lying between them. PCR was performed using 60 Vbeta and 13 Jbeta primers. The repertoire was sequenced with immunoSEQ multiplex PCR; TCRdb's copy has only in-frame clones and lacks some. The sample has about 200,000 clones, 70% to 85% seen once; the top ten hold roughly 4.5%. The sequenced sample consisted of PBMCs. The V gene is TRBV10-3, the J gene TRBJ2-3; the D gene is possibly TRBD1 (5 bases). The sequence was obtained from a woman in her 30s in good health and CMV-seropositive. CDR3 nucleotides: TGTGCCATCAGTCTACAATTGGACACAAGACGGGATACGCAGTATTTT. Translation gives CAISLQLDTRRDTQYF.